These 17 T cell receptor beta chains were all obtained from the same sample, sequenced in a study of T cells in Graves' hyperthyroidism and ophthalmopathy. TCR beta CDR3 regions were amplified from RNA transcripts. First-round RT-PCR with HTBI primers amplified the TCR CDR3 region. Via MiXCR, TCRdb re-called the multiplex PCR reads, giving one row per CDR3 protein. The sample has fewer than 550,000 distinct CDR3 sequences; approximately 25% are singletons. The sequencing sample was made of blood. The receptors derive from a woman aged 25 to 39 with Graves' ophthalmopathy.

This clonotype came up many times. The genes are TRBV6-5 and TRBJ1-5, with D uncertain. The ends were cut back, 5 bases at V and 2 bases at J, with 13 bases in the middle. This CDR3 has 15 residues. CDR1 MNHEY and CDR2 SVGAGI come from the germline V gene. The CDR3 DNA is TGTGCCAGCAGTCCCTCGAGTGTCGGCAATCAGCCCCAGCATTTT. This sequence encodes CASSPSSVGNQPQHF.

This clonotype was counted only a few times. A much larger clone lies a single base off, so this may be a read error. CDR3 nucleotides: TGTGCCAGCAGGGGCAGGAATCAGCCCCAGCATTTT. Translated, it gives CASRGRNQPQHF. The V and J genes are TRBV12-3 or TRBV12-4 and TRBJ1-5; D gene uncertain. CDR3 length equals 12 residues. Trimming removed 6 bases at V and 4 bases at J, with 7 bases between.

Ten or more counts support this clonotype. This chain links TRBV27 with TRBJ2-5, with D perhaps matching TRBD2 (6 bases). This CDR3 has 14 residues. With 5 bases removed from V and 2 bases from J, the gap between germline ends came to 12 bases. Germline V gene data show CDR1 as MNHEY and CDR2 as SMNVEV (reference sequence). The CDR3 DNA reads as TGTGCCAGCAGTGGCGGGACGGAACAAGAGACCCAGTACTTC. It is translated as CASSGGTEQETQYF.

This clonotype was detected many times. The chain carries TRBV10-1 and TRBJ2-3; 8 bases map to TRBD1. The germline V gene has CDR1 WNHNN and CDR2 SYGVQD (reference sequence). This CDR3 contains 15 residues. V shed 4 bases and J 4 bases; nucleotides not matched to a gene: 7. The CDR3 is CASSVTGEVSDTQYF. CDR3 in DNA: TGCGCCAGCAGTGTGACAGGGGAGGTGTCAGATACGCAGTATTTT.

This clonotype was observed many times. The rearrangement uses TRBV20-1 and TRBJ1-1; no reliable D call. The germline CDR1 and CDR2 sequences are DFQATT and SNEGSKA (reference sequence). The CDR3 spans 13 residues. Trimming left V 4 bases short and J 1 base short, with 10 bases between. The CDR3 DNA reads as TGCAGTGCTAACGAACGCTGGAACACTGAAGCTTTCTTT. This sequence encodes CSANERWNTEAFF.

V is TRBV27 and J is TRBJ1-5; a possible D gene is TRBD1 (6 bases). This CDR3 spans 15 amino acids. CDR1 is MNHEY, CDR2 SMNVEV, per germline (reference sequence). The V end was cut by 6 bases, the J end by 3 bases, with 15 bases between. CDR3 sequence reads: CASSPDRSLNQPQHF. CDR3 DNA: TGTGCCAGCAGCCCTGACAGGTCCCTCAATCAGCCCCAGCATTTT.

The chain is built from TRBV12-3 or TRBV12-4 and TRBJ1-5; D is perhaps TRBD1 (5 bases). Between the trimmed V and J ends, which lost 5 bases and 7 bases, there was a span of 15 bases. The CDR3 is made up of 14 amino acids. The CDR3 coding sequence is TGTGCCAGCAGTCACCGGGACCTTCGACAGCCCCAGCATTTT. This gives the protein CASSHRDLRQPQHF.

This clonotype was picked up a small number of times. V usage is TRBV24-1 and J usage is TRBJ1-5; D may be TRBD1 (6 bases). Germline V gives CDR1 KGHDR, CDR2 SFDVKD. Trimming took off 4 bases at V and 3 bases at J, with 12 bases between the two ends. The CDR3 contains 15 residues. This CDR3 reads CATSDTGQTNQPQHF. Here the CDR3 DNA reads TGTGCCACCAGTGACACGGGACAAACCAATCAGCCCCAGCATTTT.

V and J are TRBV27 and TRBJ2-6; D is perhaps TRBD1 (6 bases). Germline CDR1 reads MNHEY; CDR2 reads SMNVEV (reference sequence). This CDR3 comprises 17 residues. Trimming cost V 5 bases and J 0 bases, with 14 bases left between them. In DNA, the CDR3 is TGTGCCAGCAGTCCAGGGGACACTATCTCTGGGGCCAACGTCCTGACTTTC. It yields the protein CASSPGDTISGANVLTF.

The chain links TRBV13 to TRBJ1-2, with D tentatively TRBD1 (5 bases). Trimming took 0 bases from V and 9 from J, leaving 32 bases between them. Germline-derived CDR1 and CDR2 are PRHDT and FYEKMQ (reference sequence). CDR3 length equals 20 residues. The CDR3 coding sequence is TGTGCCAGCAGCTTAGGCAATAGGGGTGCTTCACCAATCAACTCATTGAGCTACACCTTC. This codes for CASSLGNRGASPINSLSYTF.

This clonotype was detected only once. The germline gene is not matched at one end of the junction; a read error may be the cause. This chain uses TRBV14 with TRBJ1-5; D remains ambiguous. CDR3 length: 14 amino acids. CDR1 and CDR2 from the germline V gene are SGHDN and FVKESK. CDR3: CVSSQVSGNQPQHF. The CDR3 DNA sequence: TGTGTCAGCAGCCAAGTCAGTGGCAATCAGCCCCAGCATTTT.

This clonotype appeared a few times. A much larger clonotype is one base distant, so this may be a read error. The chain recombines TRBV12-3 or TRBV12-4 with TRBJ2-5; the match to TRBD1 covers 8 bases. CDR3 length: 14 residues. The chain's CDR3 is CASSQSGGRETKYF. The CDR3 nucleotides read TGTGCCAGCAGTCAATCAGGGGGCCGCGAGACCAAGTACTTC.

This chain connects TRBV12-3 or TRBV12-4 to TRBJ2-7, with D maybe TRBD1 (6 bases). The CDR3 covers 16 residues. V lost 5 bases and J 4 bases, leaving 21 bases between the germline ends. The CDR3 coding sequence is TGTGCCAGCAGTACGGCCAACGTCGGCAGGGGATACGAGCAGTACTTC. Protein product: CASSTANVGRGYEQYF.

This clonotype was seen a handful of times. The chain has TRBV11-1 and TRBJ1-6, with D unclear. The CDR3 covers 17 residues. V dropped 6 bases and J dropped 3 bases, with 18 bases sitting between them. The germline CDR1 and CDR2 sequences are SGHAT and FQDESV (reference sequence). The CDR3 coding sequence is TGTGCCAGCAGTTCGACCTTCGATCTTGTCTATAATTCACCCCTCCACTTT. Its translation: CASSSTFDLVYNSPLHF.

The chain links TRBV12-3 or TRBV12-4 to TRBJ1-1; D possibly corresponds to TRBD1 (5 bases). Trimming left V 1 base short and J 4 bases short, with 13 bases between. CDR3 length: 15 amino acids. The chain's CDR3 is CASSLGGRIFTEAFF. CDR3 sequence (DNA): TGTGCCAGCAGTTTAGGGGGACGGATTTTCACTGAAGCTTTCTTT.

This clonotype was picked up many times. This chain links TRBV20-1 with TRBJ2-5; possible D gene TRBD2, 6 bases. Per germline, CDR1 DFQATT and CDR2 SNEGSKA (reference sequence). Trimming shortened V by 5 bases and J by 2 bases, and 18 bases separated the two germline ends. The CDR3 is made up of 15 amino acids. CDR3 residues: CSASGASAQQETQYF. Written as DNA, the CDR3 is TGCAGTGCTTCCGGAGCTAGCGCTCAACAAGAGACCCAGTACTTC.

J is TRBJ2-7 and V is TRBV20-1, with a possible D match to TRBD1 (6 bases). V was cut by 6 bases and J by 3 bases, with 12 bases left in between. Germline V gene lookup returns CDR1 DFQATT and CDR2 SNEGSKA (reference sequence). The CDR3 contains 12 residues. CDR3 bases: TGCAGTGCCCTGGACAGTAACTACGAGCAGTACTTC. This translates into CSALDSNYEQYF.